The source of this T cell receptor beta chain is a study of blood T cell repertoires in COVID-19. Study-wide context: Donors in the United States, Italy and Spain gave samples during acute or convalescent COVID-19.

Source study methods: Estimated nucleated cell counts came from reference gene primer amplification. Some clones are missing from TCRdb's copy, which holds only in-frame ones; the method was immunoSEQ multiplex PCR. V, J and clone size reflect that table, while D and trimming were determined from the DNA. The sample holds 260,000 or so clones, roughly four fifths seen once. The CDR3 is made up of 14 amino acids. V was pared by 5 bases and J by 5 bases, with 16 bases between. Per the germline V gene, CDR1 is MNHEY and CDR2 is SMNVEV (reference sequence). The receptor was derived from a woman aged 70 to 79 with acute or convalescent COVID-19. Sequencing was performed on peripheral blood. This sequence joins TRBV27 and TRBJ2-7, with D possibly TRBD2 on 6 matching bases. CDR3 in DNA: TGTGCCAGCAGTCCTTGGCGGGGTACCCACGAGCAGTACTTC. Encoded protein: CASSPWRGTHEQYF.